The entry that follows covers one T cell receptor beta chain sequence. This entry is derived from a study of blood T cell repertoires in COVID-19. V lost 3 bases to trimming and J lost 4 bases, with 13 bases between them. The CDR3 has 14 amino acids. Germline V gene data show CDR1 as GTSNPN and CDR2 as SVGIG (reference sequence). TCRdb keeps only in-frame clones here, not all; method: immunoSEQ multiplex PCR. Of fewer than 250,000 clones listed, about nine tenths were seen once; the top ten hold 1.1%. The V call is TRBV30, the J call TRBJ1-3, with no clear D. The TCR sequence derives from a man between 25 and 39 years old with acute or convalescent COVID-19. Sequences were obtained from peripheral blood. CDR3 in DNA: TGTGCCTGGAGGGACTCGGGGATAGGAAACACCATATATTTT. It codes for CAWRDSGIGNTIYF.